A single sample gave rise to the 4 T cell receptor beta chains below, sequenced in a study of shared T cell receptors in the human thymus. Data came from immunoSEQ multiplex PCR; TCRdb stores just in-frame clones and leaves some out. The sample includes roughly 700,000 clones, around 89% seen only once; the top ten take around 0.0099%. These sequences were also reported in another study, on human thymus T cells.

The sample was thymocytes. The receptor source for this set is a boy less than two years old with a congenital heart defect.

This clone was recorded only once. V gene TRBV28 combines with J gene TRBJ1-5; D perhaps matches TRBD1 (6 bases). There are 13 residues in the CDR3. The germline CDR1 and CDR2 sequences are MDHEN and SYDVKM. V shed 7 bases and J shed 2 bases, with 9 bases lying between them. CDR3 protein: CASTKGGNQPQHF. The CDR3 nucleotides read TGTGCCAGCACCAAGGGGGGCAATCAGCCCCAGCATTTT.

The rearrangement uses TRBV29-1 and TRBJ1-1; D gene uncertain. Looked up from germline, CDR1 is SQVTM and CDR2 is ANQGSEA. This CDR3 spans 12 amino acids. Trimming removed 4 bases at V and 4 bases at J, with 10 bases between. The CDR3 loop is CSVVSGSTEAFF. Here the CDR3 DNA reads TGCAGCGTTGTATCTGGCAGCACTGAAGCTTTCTTT.

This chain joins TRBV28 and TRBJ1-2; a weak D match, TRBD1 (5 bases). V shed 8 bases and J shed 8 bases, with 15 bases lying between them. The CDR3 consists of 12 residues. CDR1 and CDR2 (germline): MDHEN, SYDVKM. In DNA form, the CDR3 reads TGTGCCAGCGGCGACGATGGGGGGGGCTACACCTTC. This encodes CASGDDGGGYTF.

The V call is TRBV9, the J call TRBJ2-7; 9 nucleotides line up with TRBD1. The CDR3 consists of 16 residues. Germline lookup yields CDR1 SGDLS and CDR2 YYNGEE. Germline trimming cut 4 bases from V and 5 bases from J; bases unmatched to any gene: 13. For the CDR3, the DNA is TGTGCCAGCAGCTCCGAGGGACAGGGTGAGGGCAACGAGCAGTACTTC. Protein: CASSSEGQGEGNEQYF.